The rows below give T cell receptor beta chains drawn from one sample of a study of blood T cell repertoires in COVID-19. Only in-frame clones appear in the TCRdb table, and some are missing; sequencing was by immunoSEQ multiplex PCR. The data show about 240,000 clones, more than 75% seen once. The sample comprised peripheral blood. The source is a woman in her forties who had recovered from COVID-19. The CDR3 runs from the conserved cysteine through the conserved F or W. The D gene is left open where the match is weak. Size tells how often a clone was seen (once, few, many) or the class of an expanded clone, and some rows leave it out.

clone size: NA; V gene: TRBV9; D gene: TRBD2; J gene: TRBJ2-7; CDR3 DNA: TGTGCCAGCAGCGACACAGTGGGACTAGCGGGGGAGAGCTCCTACGAGCAGTACTTC; CDR3 protein: CASSDTVGLAGESSYEQYF
clone size: NA; V gene: TRBV7-8; D gene: NA; J gene: TRBJ2-3; CDR3 DNA: TGTGCCAGCAGCTTAAGGGCTAGCCCGGGGTATTTT; CDR3 protein: CASSLRASPGYF
clone size: few; V gene: TRBV6-2/TRBV6-3; D gene: TRBD1; J gene: TRBJ2-1; CDR3 DNA: TGTGCCAGCAGTTACTCCGGGCCCCCCGTGGGGGACAGGTACAATGAGCAGTTCTTC; CDR3 protein: CASSYSGPPVGDRYNEQFF
clone size: NA; V gene: TRBV11-3; D gene: NA; J gene: TRBJ1-1; CDR3 DNA: TGTGCCAGCAGCTTAGATATCCAGCGCCGTGAAGCTTTCTTT; CDR3 protein: CASSLDIQRREAFF
clone size: NA; V gene: TRBV2; D gene: TRBD1; J gene: TRBJ2-7; CDR3 DNA: TGTGCCAGCAGGGAGCGGACAGGGGTTTCCTACGAGCAGTACTTC; CDR3 protein: CASRERTGVSYEQYF
clone size: NA; V gene: TRBV5-1; D gene: TRBD1; J gene: TRBJ1-3; CDR3 DNA: TGCGCCAGCAGCTTGGGTCTGACAGGGTTCGGAAACACCATATATTTT; CDR3 protein: CASSLGLTGFGNTIYF
clone size: NA; V gene: TRBV27; D gene: NA; J gene: TRBJ2-1; CDR3 DNA: TGTGCCAGCAGTTCCCAGGGTCCCAGCTCCTACAATGAGCAGTTCTTC; CDR3 protein: CASSSQGPSSYNEQFF
clone size: NA; V gene: TRBV9; D gene: TRBD1; J gene: TRBJ2-1; CDR3 DNA: TGTGCCAGCAGCGAAACAGGGGGCTGGAGTGAGCAGTTCTTC; CDR3 protein: CASSETGGWSEQFF
clone size: NA; V gene: TRBV19; D gene: TRBD1; J gene: TRBJ1-2; CDR3 DNA: TGTGCCAGTACCGAAACCCAGGGGGTCGGCGGCTACACCTTC; CDR3 protein: CASTETQGVGGYTF
clone size: NA; V gene: TRBV5-1; D gene: NA; J gene: TRBJ1-4; CDR3 DNA: TGCGCCAGCAGCCTCGCCCCCGGGTCCCTTGGGGAAAAACTGTTTTTT; CDR3 protein: CASSLAPGSLGEKLFF